Described below is a single T cell receptor (beta chain) sequence and its context. Measured with immunoSEQ multiplex PCR; TCRdb has only the in-frame clones, and not every one. The table shows about 67,000 clones, with around 90% occurring only once. This specimen belongs to a study of T cell changes during pregnancy in multiple sclerosis. V lost 5 bases, J lost 5 bases, and 6 bases stayed unmatched. CDR3 length equals 15 residues. In germline, CDR1 is MNHEY, CDR2 SVGAGI. The sample was peripheral blood, taken in the first trimester of pregnancy. The rearrangement joins TRBV6-5 to TRBJ2-5; 12 positions agree with TRBD1. This receptor was taken from a female donor with multiple sclerosis, enrolled in a pregnancy study. In DNA, the CDR3 is TGTGCCAGCAGTCTTCCGGGACAGGGGGCGGAGACCCAGTACTTC. Its translation is CASSLPGQGAETQYF.